This is a list of T cell receptor beta chains from one sample in a study of blood T cells in healthy people across ages. In TCRdb, the 5' RACE reads were re-called with MiXCR into one record per CDR3 protein. This table has some 940,000 distinct CDR3 sequences, about 27% appearing once. This sample also belongs to another study, concerning T cells of mothers and their children.

The source material was blood. Receptor source: a woman aged 40 to 50 in good health. CDR3s include the opening cysteine and the closing phenylalanine or tryptophan. D genes are given only for firm matches. Clone size appears in some rows only: once, few, many, or a class for an expanded clone.

TRBV20-1	-	-	TRBJ1-1	13	CSARGDMSTEAFF	TGCAGTGCTAGGGGGGATATGAGCACTGAAGCTTTCTTT
TRBV7-9	few	-	TRBJ2-7	11	CASSLSHGQYF	TGTGCCAGCAGCTTATCCCACGGGCAGTACTTC
TRBV7-2	once	TRBD1	TRBJ2-7	16	CASSLDPGTGRNEQYF	TGTGCCAGCAGCTTAGATCCCGGGACAGGGAGGAATGAGCAGTACTTC
TRBV10-3	few	-	TRBJ1-1	16	CAISESGRTLGTEAFF	TGTGCCATCAGTGAGTCTGGCCGGACCTTGGGGACTGAAGCTTTCTTT
TRBV7-2	-	-	TRBJ1-6	15	CASSLEGGWDSPLHF	TGTGCCAGCAGCTTAGAGGGGGGTTGGGATTCACCCCTCCACTTT
TRBV5-6	few	-	TRBJ1-5	13	CASSFGGRQPQHF	TGTGCCAGCAGTTTCGGGGGGCGTCAGCCCCAGCATTTT
TRBV9	-	-	TRBJ2-7	13	CAGSADSAYEQYF	TGTGCCGGCAGCGCCGACAGTGCCTACGAGCAGTACTTC
TRBV7-3	-	TRBD1	TRBJ2-1	13	CASSSYRGYEQFF	TGTGCCAGCAGCTCGTACAGGGGCTATGAGCAGTTCTTC
TRBV2	-	-	TRBJ1-5	14	CASRDRISNQPQHF	TGTGCCAGCAGGGACAGAATTAGCAATCAGCCCCAGCATTTT
TRBV28	-	-	TRBJ1-1	16	CASSQRGRKVSTEAFF	TGTGCCAGCAGTCAAAGAGGTCGTAAGGTGAGCACTGAAGCTTTCTTT
TRBV4-3	many	TRBD1	TRBJ1-2	15	CASSQDGGQLYGYTF	TGCGCCAGCAGCCAAGATGGGGGACAGCTCTATGGCTACACCTTC
TRBV5-1	many	-	TRBJ2-7	14	CASSLDRLTYEQYF	TGCGCCAGCAGCTTGGACAGGTTAACCTACGAGCAGTACTTC
TRBV25-1	-	-	TRBJ2-2	17	CASSDSLAGAHTGELFF	TGTGCCAGCAGTGACTCCCTTGCAGGGGCCCACACCGGGGAGCTGTTTTTT
TRBV28	few	TRBD2	TRBJ2-7	13	CASRSGAWGEQYF	TGTGCCAGCAGGAGCGGGGCATGGGGGGAGCAGTACTTC
TRBV7-2	many	-	TRBJ2-7	13	CASSLLGPYEQYF	TGTGCCAGCAGTCTGTTAGGGCCCTACGAGCAGTACTTC
TRBV28	-	TRBD1	TRBJ1-5	19	CASTLGLRQGGPAHQPQHF	TGTGCCAGCACCCTTGGGCTCCGACAGGGAGGACCCGCGCATCAGCCCCAGCATTTT
TRBV29-1	-	-	TRBJ2-7	15	CSVDKGWGSSYEQYF	TGCAGCGTTGACAAGGGCTGGGGTTCCTCCTACGAGCAGTACTTC
TRBV5-8	-	-	TRBJ2-1	16	CASRLPDRSSYNEQFF	TGTGCCAGCAGGCTCCCAGACAGGAGCTCCTACAATGAGCAGTTCTTC
TRBV12-3/TRBV12-4	many	-	TRBJ2-3	13	CASTLSGTDTQYF	TGTGCCAGCACTCTCAGCGGCACAGATACGCAGTATTTT
TRBV5-1	-	-	TRBJ2-7	12	CASSLTGCEQYF	TGCGCCAGCAGCTTGACAGGCTGCGAGCAGTACTTC
TRBV9	-	TRBD2	TRBJ2-1	18	CASSVVGSMRGGRDEQFF	TGTGCCAGCAGCGTAGTGGGGTCCATGCGCGGGGGGCGAGATGAGCAGTTCTTC
TRBV3-1	-	-	TRBJ1-6	15	CASSQRDTYNSPLHF	TGTGCCAGCAGCCAACGGGACACCTATAATTCACCCCTCCACTTT
TRBV29-1	few	TRBD1	TRBJ2-7	15	CSVEEETGVSYEQYF	TGCAGCGTTGAAGAGGAGACAGGGGTCTCCTACGAGCAGTACTTC
TRBV15	-	TRBD1	TRBJ1-5	15	CATSNGTGGNQPQHF	TGTGCCACCAGCAACGGGACAGGGGGGAATCAGCCCCAGCATTTT